This is a list of T cell receptor beta chains from one sample in a study of T-cell memory formation after mild COVID-19. TCRdb passed the 5' RACE reads through MiXCR, listing each CDR3 protein once. The table shows about 430,000 distinct CDR3 sequences, with about 20% occurring only once. Sequencing input: PBMCs or a T cell subset sorted from them (not recorded which). Receptors originate from a man aged 18 to 29 who had mild COVID-19 (a few samples of this study predate the infection). Cell type and time point are not known. Both conserved end residues are part of each CDR3. D genes are given only for firm matches. A row's size may be missing; if present it is once, few, many or a size class.

few	NA	TRBV2	TRBJ2-7	TGTGCCTCCCGGGGGCGGGGTATCTACGAGCAGTACTTC	CASRGRGIYEQYF
NA	NA	TRBV7-9	TRBJ2-3	TGTGCCAGCAGCTTGTCAGGGATGAGCACAGATACGCAGTATTTT	CASSLSGMSTDTQYF
NA	NA	TRBV4-2	TRBJ1-4	TGTGCCAGCAGCCAAGAGCCGGGGGGGTCGGCTAATGAAAAACTGTTTTTT	CASSQEPGGSANEKLFF
few	NA	TRBV4-1	TRBJ2-4	TGCGCCAGCGGAAAAATGGGGGTTACAGGGGAGGACATTCAGTACTTC	CASGKMGVTGEDIQYF
NA	TRBD2	TRBV7-2	TRBJ2-3	TGTGCCAGCAGCTTAAATCTGATAGCGGGGGGAGCAGATACGCAGTATTTT	CASSLNLIAGGADTQYF
NA	TRBD1	TRBV7-3	TRBJ1-1	TGTGCCAGCAGCTTGCAGCAGGGGGTTGAAGCTTTCTTT	CASSLQQGVEAFF
few	TRBD2	TRBV5-1	TRBJ2-7	TGCGCCAGCAGCGGTCTAGCGGGGGGGCCTTACGAGCAGTACTTC	CASSGLAGGPYEQYF
few	NA	TRBV4-1	TRBJ1-6	TGCGCCAGCAGCCAAGGCTTAGGTAGTGGTTCACCCCTCCACTTT	CASSQGLGSGSPLHF
NA	NA	TRBV5-6	TRBJ2-1	TGTGCCAGCAGCTTGCTGTCGGGGCCCTACAATGAGCAGTTCTTC	CASSLLSGPYNEQFF
few	NA	TRBV5-1	TRBJ2-2	TGCGCCAGCAGCTTGGTCAGGGCTCCGGCCGGGGAGCTGTTTTTT	CASSLVRAPAGELFF
many	NA	TRBV18	TRBJ2-7	TGTGCCAGCTCACCTGTGGGATACGAGCAGTACTTC	CASSPVGYEQYF
few	NA	TRBV7-2	TRBJ1-5	TGTGCCAGCAGCTTCCAAGCGGGCAATCAGCCCCAGCATTTT	CASSFQAGNQPQHF
NA	NA	TRBV5-4	TRBJ2-5	TGTGCCAGCAGCGCCGGGGGGCCTAGCGCCGCCAAAGAGACCCAGTACTTC	CASSAGGPSAAKETQYF
few	NA	TRBV29-1	TRBJ1-1	TGCAGCGTACCCGGCTCCTCTTGGAACACTGAAGCTTTCTTT	CSVPGSSWNTEAFF
NA	TRBD1	TRBV5-1	TRBJ1-2	TGCGCCAGCAGCACCCGACAGGGGGGCTATGGCTACACCTTC	CASSTRQGGYGYTF
few	TRBD1	TRBV6-2/TRBV6-3	TRBJ1-5	TGTGCCAGCAGTAAGCAGGGGGCATACAATCAGCCCCAGCATTTT	CASSKQGAYNQPQHF
few	NA	TRBV4-2	TRBJ2-7	TGTGCCAGCAGCCAAGATGCGATGGGGGCCCACTACGAGCAGTACTTC	CASSQDAMGAHYEQYF
NA	TRBD1	TRBV6-2/TRBV6-3	TRBJ1-2	TGTGCCAGCAGCCGGACAGGCTCCACTTACACCTTC	CASSRTGSTYTF
few	NA	TRBV9	TRBJ1-1	TGTGCCAGCAGCGTATTAGGGGCGAGGGGTACTGAAGCTTTCTTT	CASSVLGARGTEAFF
NA	NA	TRBV4-2	TRBJ2-3	TGTGCCAGCAGCCAAGAGTCAGGGTTGGATACGCAGTATTTT	CASSQESGLDTQYF
NA	NA	TRBV5-5	TRBJ1-2	TGTGCCAGCAGCTCCGCCCAAGGGGGTTCAAAAACTAACTATGGCTACACCTTC	CASSSAQGGSKTNYGYTF
NA	TRBD2	TRBV4-3	TRBJ2-3	TGCGCCAGCAGCCAAGGCCTAGCGGGTGATACGCAGTATTTT	CASSQGLAGDTQYF
few	NA	TRBV12-3/TRBV12-4	TRBJ1-4	TGTGCCAGCAGTTCACACGGGGGACCTAATGAAAAACTGTTTTTT	CASSSHGGPNEKLFF
NA	NA	TRBV12-3/TRBV12-4	TRBJ1-5	TGTGCCAGCAGTTTGTTTGGCAGGGTAAGCCAGCCCCAGCATTTT	CASSLFGRVSQPQHF
few	NA	TRBV6-2/TRBV6-3	TRBJ2-7	TGTGCCAGCAGTTACCGGGACTTCACCCCCTACGAGCAGTACTTC	CASSYRDFTPYEQYF
NA	TRBD2	TRBV5-6	TRBJ2-5	TGTGCCAGCAGGTTAGCGGGGGCAGAGACCCAGTACTTC	CASRLAGAETQYF
NA	NA	TRBV30	TRBJ2-5	TGTGCCTGGAGTGGGACCCAAGAGACCCAGTACTTC	CAWSGTQETQYF
NA	NA	TRBV4-2	TRBJ2-3	TGTGCCAGCAGCAAAGAGGGAAGTAGCACAGATACGCAGTATTTT	CASSKEGSSTDTQYF
NA	TRBD2	TRBV4-2	TRBJ2-1	TGTGCCAGCAGCCAAGTCGGGACTAGCGTGCAGTTCTTC	CASSQVGTSVQFF
few	NA	TRBV19	TRBJ2-3	TGTGCCAGTAGTATTGGGCAGCTCACAGATACGCAGTATTTT	CASSIGQLTDTQYF
few	NA	TRBV4-1	TRBJ2-1	TGCGCCAGCAGCCAAGATGGTCTGGGGGCGAGAAACAATGAGCAGTTCTTC	CASSQDGLGARNNEQFF
NA	TRBD1	TRBV6-6	TRBJ1-2	TGTGCCAGCAGTTACGCCACAGGGGGCGCCTATGGCTACACCTTC	CASSYATGGAYGYTF
NA	NA	TRBV6-2/TRBV6-3	TRBJ1-6	TGTGCCAGCAGTGGAGATTCACACCTCCACTTT	CASSGDSHLHF
NA	NA	TRBV6-2/TRBV6-3	TRBJ2-1	TGTGCCAGCAGTTACTCGAGAGTCAGAGATGAGCAGTTCTTC	CASSYSRVRDEQFF
few	NA	TRBV5-1	TRBJ1-1	TGCGCCAGCAGCTTGGGGACGTCCAACACTGAAGCTTTCTTT	CASSLGTSNTEAFF
few	TRBD1	TRBV20-1	TRBJ1-1	TGCAGTGCTAGTTTCTCAGGGGGATGGACTGAAGCTTTCTTT	CSASFSGGWTEAFF
few	NA	TRBV4-2	TRBJ2-3	TGTGCCAGCAGCCAAGATTTGGCTAGCATTTCGCAGTATTTT	CASSQDLASISQYF
few	NA	TRBV4-1	TRBJ2-1	TGCGCCAGCAGCCACTTAGCGGACTACAATGAGCAGTTCTTC	CASSHLADYNEQFF
many	NA	TRBV30	TRBJ2-7	TGTGCCTGGAGTGTGGATCGATACGAGCAGTACTTC	CAWSVDRYEQYF
many	NA	TRBV7-7	TRBJ2-5	TGTGCCAGCAGCCCCCGACAGCAAGAGACCCAGTACTTC	CASSPRQQETQYF
many	NA	TRBV4-3	TRBJ2-1	TGCGCCAGCAGCCAAGATTCCAGCGGAGGTTACAATGAGCAGTTCTTC	CASSQDSSGGYNEQFF
NA	NA	TRBV15	TRBJ1-2	TGTGCCACCAGCAGAGATCGGGGCAGTGTCTATGGCTACACCTTC	CATSRDRGSVYGYTF
few	TRBD2	TRBV7-9	TRBJ2-3	TGTGCCAGCAGCTTTCGGACTAGCGCGGAGGGAGATACGCAGTATTTT	CASSFRTSAEGDTQYF